This section outlines one T cell receptor beta chain sequence together with its context. This entry belongs to a study of T cells in Graves' hyperthyroidism and ophthalmopathy. Disease duration under 2 months; hyperthyroidism patients were aged 18 to 65. PBMCs came from more than 9.5 ml fresh peripheral blood. Amplified TCR beta CDR3 regions came from RNA transcripts. The HTBI primer set drove a first-round RT-PCR of the TCR CDR3. TCRdb re-called the multiplex PCR reads through MiXCR, storing one row per CDR3 protein. The data hold roughly 300,000 distinct CDR3 sequences, with roughly 18% observed a single time. Sequenced: blood. This TCR came from a woman aged 50 to 65 with Graves' hyperthyroidism.

CDR3 DNA: TGCAGTGCTTCAGGACCGGGACAGGCTTTTGATACGCAGTATTTT. This encodes CSASGPGQAFDTQYF. V usage is TRBV20-1 and J usage is TRBJ2-3, with 8 bases aligning to TRBD1. The CDR3 totals 15 residues. CDR1 and CDR2 (germline): DFQATT, SNEGSKA (reference sequence). V lost 5 bases, J lost 6 bases, and 13 bases stayed unmatched.